This record concerns one TCR beta chain sequence. Its cognate antigen has yet to be identified. Base-call qualities are not available, and no considerably larger clone is one nucleotide away. Library prep was done by the immunoSEQ multiplex PCR assay. For the multiplex PCR, a mixture combining 60 forward primers for TCR Vbeta segments and 13 reverse primers for TCR Jbeta segments was used. The CDR3 region of rearranged TCR beta genes was amplified from genomic DNA by a multiplex PCR assay. On the Illumina HiSeq System, the amplified TCR beta libraries were sequenced as 87-base-pair reads. In the source study's methods: In a later analysis, about 80 million unique TCR beta chains were counted across the roughly 610 repertoires, and roughly 9.9 million of these chains were shared by at least two donors. Raw reads were error-corrected and collapsed into unique sequences by a nearest-neighbor algorithm in which closely related sequences were merged to remove PCR and sequencing errors. CDR3 sequences were aligned to IMGT reference sequences to assign V, D and J gene segments. For a sequence to be retained, a match of at least six nucleotides was required to both a V gene segment and a J gene segment. A rearrangement counted as productive if the CDR3 had no stop codons and remained in frame with V and J, and every other rearrangement counted as non-productive. CDR3 was defined by IMGT convention, running from the second conserved V-encoded cysteine to the conserved J-encoded phenylalanine. The earlier analysis of approximately 500 of the donors excluded sequences that lacked an unambiguous match to a single V gene segment. In an earlier analysis of approximately 500 of the donors, a V segment was called functional when productive rearrangements were above 56.7%, and segregating when the standard deviation between donors exceeded 5%. A statistical classification framework was developed to diagnose cytomegalovirus status using the catalog of TCR beta chain sequences. In a later analysis, TCR nucleotide sequences were compared against IMGT/GENE-DB human TR gene sequences so that V and J genes could be assigned. A later analysis assigned CDR3 sequences and most-parsimonious VDJ recombination scenarios with the TCRdist pipeline. In a later analysis, each TCR beta chain was defined by its CDR3 amino acid sequence together with its V-gene family, and reads lacking a unique V-gene family were excluded. In a later analysis, approximately 590 highly shared, low-generation-probability nucleotide sequences were removed to address suspected cross-contamination and a sequencing artifact. For each public chain, a later analysis derived a clonal expansion index from normalized ranks of inferred template counts within each repertoire. Generation probabilities in a later analysis came from a VDJ recombination model fitted to out-of-frame rearrangements, and those results were checked against IGoR. In a later analysis, hypergeometric tests were used to score TCR-TCR, TCR-HLA and TCR-CMV co-occurrence, with a repertoire-size bias correction applied to TCR pairs. A later analysis estimated false discovery rates by permuting HLA or CMV assignments 20 times. A later analysis grouped co-occurring TCRs with DBSCAN, adding TCRdist sequence similarity when clustering within HLA-allele-positive subsets. Repertoires with fewer than 30,000 or more than 120,000 public chains, plus five repertoires with anomalous nucleotide sharing, were excluded from co-occurrence clustering. Sourced from immuneACCESS, this table was stored by TCRdb with only in-frame sequences that have V and J called. A share of the clones is absent; for the studies checked, an unresolved V gene accounts for under half, and the remainder has no known explanation. The V and J calls and clone size were taken over from that table, and D and trimming were inferred from the DNA. This sample lists about 160,000 clones; roughly 70% were detected once. The ten largest make up 2.5% to 3.5% of the sample.

The data belong to a study of cytomegalovirus exposure and HLA in healthy donors (TCRdb year 2017). A note on the overall study: According to an earlier analysis of around 600 of the donors, some 180 million T cells yielded 90 million to 130 million unique TCR beta sequences and 276 Gb of sequence data. The study aimed to test whether signatures of past pathogen exposure could be identified by cataloging public T cell receptors. Among some 400 genotyped donors of the cohort, an average of around 240,000 unique TCR beta nucleotide sequences were sequenced per donor, around 18% of them non-productive. Besides the first cohort of under 700 subjects, a separate validation cohort made up of 120 different subjects was used. The number of typed donors differed by locus: 629-630 for A, B, C, DRB1 and DQB1; about 520 for DQA1; approximately 600 for DPA1; and around 450 for DPB1. The T cell repertoires of several hundred subjects were profiled by immunosequencing and related to cytomegalovirus serostatus. An early release covering roughly 600 HLA-typed donors comprised roughly 300 gigabases of sequencing data and tens of millions of unique TCR sequences. Roughly five DR-DQ haplotypes were handled as single units for association and clustering, since linkage in the cohort was strong. A later genetic analysis took genome-wide SNP genotypes for about 55% of the roughly 700 donors and used that subset as a discovery cohort. In an earlier analysis of 587 of the donors, high-throughput TCR beta sequencing was used to judge whether each TCR beta V gene segment behaved as functional or pseudogenic. Donor age, sex, ethnicity and CMV serostatus were compiled alongside the repertoire data. To study patterns of TCR occurrence, a later analysis re-analyzed previously published TCR beta repertoires from 700 or so donors and added high-resolution HLA genotyping. Rather than using new phenotypic data, the later analysis identified candidate immune exposures from TCR beta sequences and from how often those sequences occurred across donors. Among the roughly 430 genotyped donors, around 81% belonged to the genetic ancestry cluster associated with self-reported Caucasian donors. Both class I and class II loci were covered by HLA typing, at four-digit resolution. To predict cytomegalovirus infection status, the study combined high-throughput TCR immunosequencing, statistical association of individual TCRs with disease status, and machine learning. Every discovery cohort repertoire had been produced on one sequencing platform.

The CDR3 goes from the cysteine to the phenylalanine over 13 residues. Just CDR3 DNA is preserved here, 39 bases in frame from base 1. The junction carries 10 bases between V and J, which are trimmed by 0 bases and 8 bases respectively. As encoded in the germline V gene, CDR1 is MGHRA while CDR2 is YSYEKL. On the study overall, not on this receptor specifically: Broadly in line with IMGT annotations, most TCR beta V segments showed up in productive rearrangements about 90% or about 30% of the time in an earlier analysis of 450 to 750 of the donors. An association between a missense DCLRE1C variant and V-gene and J-gene trimming of TCR beta chains was found in a later genetic analysis and replicated in an independent cohort. A further reported finding was that TCR beta sequences accurately predicted the HLA-A and HLA-B alleles for most subjects in the first cohort. According to a later genetic analysis, donors in an Asian-associated ancestry cluster had fewer N-insertions in productive TCRs than the approximately 670-donor mean. In the study, 150 to 200 TCR beta chains were listed as associated with cytomegalovirus. In a later analysis, HLA-associated TCR beta chains showed more clonal expansion and lower generation probabilities than non-associated chains that were equally common. Because HLA typing was unavailable for some donors at each locus, only the typed subset was used in association tests. Some IMGT-functional V segments, including TRBV6-2 and TRBV6-3, could not be distinguished by the 87-base-pair reads and were therefore excluded. Because counts were too low, around 17 rarely observed V segments, including chromosome 9 orphons, were left out of the earlier analysis of a few hundred of the donors. In a later analysis, most CMV-associated TCR beta chains were found to appear HLA-restricted, with HLA associations seemingly driven largely by CMV exposure. The cohort was sequenced for TCR beta chains only, and without alpha or paired-chain data the features that could be detected were limited. In vitro tests confirmed that a few of the cytomegalovirus-associated TCR beta chains recognize cytomegalovirus antigens. For the cohort, immune exposure information was limited to CMV serostatus. Specific HLA alleles were associated with some 15,000 TCR beta sequences at a false discovery rate of 0.05 in a later analysis. A group of highly shared sequence variants was considered likely to be a technical artifact of the sequencing pipeline. Linkage disequilibrium might explain the correlated functional status among segregating V segments, but an unknown experimental factor could not be excluded. The authors suggested that the approach could potentially be generalized to other disease states and immunological phenotypes. In a later analysis, several top co-occurrence clusters were reported to appear linked to parvovirus B19, influenza, CMV and Epstein-Barr virus. Most TCR sequences were observed very rarely across donors, whereas some public TCRs were present in many individuals. When HLA alleles, especially DR and DQ, strongly co-occurred, TCR associations were difficult to assign to individual alleles. Roughly uniform sequencing depth across donors was assumed in presence/absence analyses, although this assumption may not hold. In both the original and validation cohorts, the classifier was reported to diagnose cytomegalovirus status with high specificity and sensitivity. A later analysis found that TCR association rates varied across HLA loci, with DRB1 alleles showing the most associated TCRs and HLA-C alleles the fewest.

The cohort was made up of 650 to 700 healthy bone marrow donors. At the time of sampling, every cohort member was nominally healthy, though immune exposures that went unrecorded were likely present. The donor tested CMV seropositive, placing the donor among the 250 to 350 seropositive members of the cohort. Every donor gave a peripheral blood sample, and the peripheral blood mononuclear cells from that sample were used for TCR beta sequencing. The Qiagen DNeasy Blood Extraction Kit was used to extract genomic DNA from the blood cell samples. The TCR was taken from a woman aged 45-65 years in good health and CMV-seropositive. The sequencing sample was made of PBMCs. The chain is made from TRBV4-1 and TRBJ1-1; the D gene lacks a confident call. The CDR3 corresponds to CASSQDQEAEAFF. Read as DNA, the sequence is TGCGCCAGCAGCCAAGATCAAGAGGCCGAAGCTTTCTTT.